Detailed here is one T cell receptor beta chain. Original methodology: Amplification from reference gene primers served as the basis for estimated nucleated cell counts. Measured with immunoSEQ multiplex PCR; TCRdb has only the in-frame clones, and not every one. The V and J calls and clone size are taken from that table; D and trimming were inferred from the DNA. Of around 160,000 clones listed, over 75% are singletons. These data are taken from a study of blood T cell repertoires in COVID-19. Study in general: Specimens from acute and convalescent COVID-19 originated in the United States, Italy and Spain. The cDNA or gDNA used as material had been derived from T cells, B-cell-depleted T cells, or PBMCs.

There are 16 residues in the CDR3. CDR1 and CDR2 from the germline V gene are LGHNA and YSLEER. With V trimmed by 0 bases and J by 7 bases, 9 bases remained unmatched. The chain joins TRBV4-3 to TRBJ2-7, with 10 bases identical to TRBD2. Input material: peripheral blood. The clonotype originates from a human donor in a cohort sampled during active COVID-19. The CDR3 nucleotides read TGCGCCAGCAGCCAAGATCCTCTAGCGGGAGAGGGGGAGCAGTACTTC. It specifies CASSQDPLAGEGEQYF.